The source of this TCR beta chain is a study of OX40 agonist ivuxolimab in advanced cancers. Study information: People in dose escalation had one of these cancers: hepatocellular carcinoma, melanoma, renal cell or head and neck cancer.

This CDR3 comprises 12 residues. Germline V lookup: CDR1 MNHNY, CDR2 SVGAGI (reference sequence). V dropped 4 bases and J dropped 14; count of bases not matched to a gene: 6. Whole-study findings and limits: The specificity for antigen of the expanded peripheral T cells was not determined. Blood T cells, both CD4+ and CD8+, expanded clonally by week 6 at 0.1 to 3.0 mg/kg. The mean number of expanded clones was higher in CD8+ T cells than in CD4+.

Using immunoSEQ multiplex PCR, the repertoire was profiled, and TCRdb retains in-frame clones only, with some absent. The sample has approximately 100,000 clones, about nine tenths seen once. Of note for this clone: Its antigen remains unknown.

The chain employs TRBV6-6 and TRBJ2-3, with 10 bases aligning to TRBD2. The sequence was obtained from an adult with an advanced solid tumor such as melanoma, head and neck, liver or kidney cancer. The sample consisted of CD4+ or CD8+ T cells sorted from blood, taken in a trial of the OX40 agonist ivuxolimab. CDR3 in amino acids: CASSSTSGVRYF. For the CDR3, the DNA is TGTGCCAGCAGTTCCACTAGCGGGGTCCGGTATTTT.